A selection of T cell receptor beta chains follows, all from one sample in a study of CXCR3-negative and CXCR3-positive naive CD8 T cells. TCRdb reprocessed the 5' RACE reads and stores each CDR3 protein as one record, lacking DNA. This sample contains 20,000 to 25,000 distinct CDR3 sequences. Sequences were obtained from memory CD8+ T cells from blood. The source is a human donor in good health. Some clones in this sample may be carry-over from other donors' samples. The CDR3 runs from the conserved cysteine through the conserved F or W. Clone size is shown for a subset of rows, as once, few, many or a class of expanded clone.

J gene: TRBJ2-1; V gene: TRBV3-1; clone size: .; CDR3 protein: CASSQETSAYNEQFF
J gene: TRBJ2-1; V gene: TRBV29-1; clone size: .; CDR3 protein: CSVPTPAEQFF
J gene: TRBJ2-7; V gene: TRBV7-9; clone size: .; CDR3 protein: CASKQVSYEQYF
J gene: TRBJ2-2; V gene: TRBV6-2/TRBV6-3; clone size: medium-sized; CDR3 protein: CASTPGTGDTGELFF
J gene: TRBJ2-3; V gene: TRBV6-4; clone size: medium-sized; CDR3 protein: CASSDSSGGAVDTQYF
J gene: TRBJ2-1; V gene: TRBV9; clone size: .; CDR3 protein: CASSPRLAGGPAEDEQFF
J gene: TRBJ2-5; V gene: TRBV12-3/TRBV12-4; clone size: .; CDR3 protein: CASSLGREETQYF
J gene: TRBJ2-3; V gene: TRBV6-5; clone size: .; CDR3 protein: CASSPQLEGDTQYF
J gene: TRBJ2-7; V gene: TRBV14; clone size: .; CDR3 protein: CASSQVYSSGAFF
J gene: TRBJ2-7; V gene: TRBV29-1; clone size: .; CDR3 protein: CSVETAASYEQYF
J gene: TRBJ2-7; V gene: TRBV7-9; clone size: .; CDR3 protein: CASSLGPGQGAYEQYF
J gene: TRBJ2-7; V gene: TRBV20-1; clone size: .; CDR3 protein: CSAREEGTGTYEQYF
J gene: TRBJ2-7; V gene: TRBV23-1; clone size: .; CDR3 protein: CASSPSGQGASYEQYF
J gene: TRBJ2-7; V gene: TRBV5-1; clone size: .; CDR3 protein: CASSFTSTYEQYF
J gene: TRBJ2-1; V gene: TRBV9; clone size: .; CDR3 protein: CASSTGQGVWNEQFF
J gene: TRBJ2-7; V gene: TRBV4-1; clone size: .; CDR3 protein: CASSQEGLNSYEQYF
J gene: TRBJ2-1; V gene: TRBV7-2; clone size: .; CDR3 protein: CASSPTGFLRNEQFF
J gene: TRBJ1-4; V gene: TRBV15; clone size: .; CDR3 protein: CATSSDRVGNEKLFF
J gene: TRBJ2-7; V gene: TRBV6-2/TRBV6-3; clone size: large; CDR3 protein: CASSYSGSAAAEQYF
J gene: TRBJ1-2; V gene: TRBV6-2/TRBV6-3; clone size: .; CDR3 protein: CASSYSSSGSYGYTF
J gene: TRBJ2-7; V gene: TRBV30; clone size: .; CDR3 protein: CAYGSTSFEQYF
J gene: TRBJ2-3; V gene: TRBV6-2/TRBV6-3; clone size: .; CDR3 protein: CASTEIGLLPSDTQYF
J gene: TRBJ2-7; V gene: TRBV28; clone size: .; CDR3 protein: CASSWSTGSSYEQYF
J gene: TRBJ2-2; V gene: TRBV7-3; clone size: .; CDR3 protein: CASSALYTGELFF
J gene: TRBJ2-1; V gene: TRBV7-9; clone size: .; CDR3 protein: CASSPTGGNEQFF
J gene: TRBJ2-3; V gene: TRBV11-2; clone size: .; CDR3 protein: CASSPFFDTQYF
J gene: TRBJ1-2; V gene: TRBV25-1; clone size: .; CDR3 protein: CASSDLTGYTF
J gene: TRBJ2-7; V gene: TRBV20-1; clone size: .; CDR3 protein: CSARDTGVGYEQYF
J gene: TRBJ2-5; V gene: TRBV7-6; clone size: .; CDR3 protein: CASSFEVAGGLLSAQETQYF
J gene: TRBJ2-7; V gene: TRBV27; clone size: .; CDR3 protein: CASSWAGPSYEQYF
J gene: TRBJ2-7; V gene: TRBV4-2; clone size: .; CDR3 protein: CASSQGVGVDEQYF
J gene: TRBJ2-2; V gene: TRBV29-1; clone size: .; CDR3 protein: CSARLEAGELFF
J gene: TRBJ2-1; V gene: TRBV5-1; clone size: .; CDR3 protein: CASSWGGSGGEQFF
J gene: TRBJ2-4; V gene: TRBV5-4; clone size: .; CDR3 protein: CASSLKAGENIQYF
J gene: TRBJ2-7; V gene: TRBV20-1; clone size: .; CDR3 protein: CSARPGTDYEQYF
J gene: TRBJ2-1; V gene: TRBV28; clone size: medium-sized; CDR3 protein: CASSLPPGELYNEQFF
J gene: TRBJ2-2; V gene: TRBV29-1; clone size: .; CDR3 protein: CSVDRSNTGELFF
J gene: TRBJ1-2; V gene: TRBV5-4; clone size: .; CDR3 protein: CASSFIGTAGDPNGYTF
J gene: TRBJ2-2; V gene: TRBV7-9; clone size: .; CDR3 protein: CASRAASRLTRNTGELFF
J gene: TRBJ2-1; V gene: TRBV6-2/TRBV6-3; clone size: .; CDR3 protein: CASNGGGGSYNEQFF
J gene: TRBJ2-3; V gene: TRBV20-1; clone size: .; CDR3 protein: CSASTGEVTQYF
J gene: TRBJ2-1; V gene: TRBV29-1; clone size: .; CDR3 protein: CSAPLGGNEQFF
J gene: TRBJ2-6; V gene: TRBV19; clone size: .; CDR3 protein: CASNPRDRVAGANVLTF
J gene: TRBJ2-3; V gene: TRBV28; clone size: .; CDR3 protein: CASSSGLAVDTQYF
J gene: TRBJ1-2; V gene: TRBV7-3; clone size: .; CDR3 protein: CASSLNGNYGYTF
J gene: TRBJ2-2; V gene: TRBV6-4; clone size: .; CDR3 protein: CASSDLYQNTGELFF
J gene: TRBJ2-7; V gene: TRBV29-1; clone size: .; CDR3 protein: CSAGDMGYEQYF
J gene: TRBJ2-7; V gene: TRBV7-2; clone size: .; CDR3 protein: CASSSPQGAVWEQYF
J gene: TRBJ2-1; V gene: TRBV4-2; clone size: .; CDR3 protein: CASSQKGGLAGYNEQFF
J gene: TRBJ2-2; V gene: TRBV11-2; clone size: .; CDR3 protein: CASSTGQGRTGELFF